This T cell receptor (beta chain) was identified in a study of glioma-infiltrating T cells. Using RNA template, CDR3s of TCR alpha and beta were amplified with iRepertoire arm-PCR. TCRdb independently ran MiXCR on the multiplex PCR reads; one entry per CDR3 protein. The table lists approximately 110,000 distinct CDR3 sequences, less than 30% of them singletons. CDR3 length: 14 amino acids. The germline V gene has CDR1 MNHNS and CDR2 SASEGT. Deletions cut 8 bases from V and 8 bases from J, with 21 bases between. This clonotype has ten or more counts. The material sequenced was glioma tissue, nonneoplastic brain tissue, or PBMCs (not recorded which). The chain employs TRBV6-1 and TRBJ2-5; D remains unclear. This sequence originates from a human donor with low-grade glioma or glioblastoma, undergoing nonglioma brain surgery, or in good health (not recorded which). The CDR3 is CASLFWGPEGTQYF. The CDR3 coding sequence is TGTGCCAGCCTGTTTTGGGGTCCGGAAGGAACCCAGTACTTC.